This record looks at one T cell receptor (beta chain) sequence and its context. Antigen specificity is unknown. Second-dose timings of about 4 or about 12 weeks were pooled. Germline V CDR1 and CDR2: SGHAT, FQNNGV. V was trimmed by 1 base and J by 7 bases, leaving 11 bases between them. The CDR3 is made up of 14 amino acids. These data come from a study of T cell responses to AZD1222 COVID-19 vaccine. General observations from the study: White British ancestry dominated among donors, who included more females, and clonal diversity was possibly underestimated. Baseline antibody screening turned up just five to seven seropositive AZD1222 recipients.

Produced via immunoSEQ multiplex PCR; TCRdb's table is partial and in-frame only. The sample records more than 70,000 clones, roughly nine tenths being singletons. The clonotype was recovered from an adult who received the AZD1222 COVID-19 vaccine. Here the sequenced sample was peripheral blood, taken 28 days after the second AZD1222 dose. The rearrangement joins TRBV11-2 to TRBJ1-5; D not resolved. The CDR3 protein is CASSLVELDQPQHF. The CDR3, as DNA: TGTGCCAGCAGCTTAGTCGAGCTTGACCAGCCCCAGCATTTT.